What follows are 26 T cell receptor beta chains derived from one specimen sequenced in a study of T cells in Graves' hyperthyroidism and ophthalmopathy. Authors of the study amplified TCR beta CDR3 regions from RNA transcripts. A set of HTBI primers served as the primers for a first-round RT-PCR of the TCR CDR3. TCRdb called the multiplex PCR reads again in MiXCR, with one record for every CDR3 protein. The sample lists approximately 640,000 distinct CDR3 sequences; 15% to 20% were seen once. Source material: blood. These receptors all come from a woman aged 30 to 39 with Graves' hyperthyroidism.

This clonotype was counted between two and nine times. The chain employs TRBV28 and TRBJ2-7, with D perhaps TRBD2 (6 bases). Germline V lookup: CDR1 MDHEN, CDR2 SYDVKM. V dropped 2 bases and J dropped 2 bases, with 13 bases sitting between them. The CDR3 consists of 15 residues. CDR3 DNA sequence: TGTGCCAGCAGTTTACGCGGGAACCTTGCCTACGAGCAGTACTTC. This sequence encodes CASSLRGNLAYEQYF.

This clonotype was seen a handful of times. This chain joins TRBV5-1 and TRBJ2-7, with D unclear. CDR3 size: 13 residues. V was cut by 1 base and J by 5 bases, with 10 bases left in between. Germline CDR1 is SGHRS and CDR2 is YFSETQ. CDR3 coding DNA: TGCGCCAGCAGCTTGTTCGGTAGGGACGAGCAGTACTTC. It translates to CASSLFGRDEQYF.

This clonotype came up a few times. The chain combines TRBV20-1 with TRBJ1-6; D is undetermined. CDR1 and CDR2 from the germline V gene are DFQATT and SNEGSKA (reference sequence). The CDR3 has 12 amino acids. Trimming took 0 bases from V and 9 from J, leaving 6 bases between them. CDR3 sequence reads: CSAREHVSPLHF. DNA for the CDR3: TGCAGTGCTAGAGAACACGTTTCACCCCTCCACTTT.

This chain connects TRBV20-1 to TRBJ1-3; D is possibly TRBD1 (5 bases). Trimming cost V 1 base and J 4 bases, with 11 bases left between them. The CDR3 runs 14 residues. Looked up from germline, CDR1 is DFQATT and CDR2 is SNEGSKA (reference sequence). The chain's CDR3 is CSARVGGEGNTIYF. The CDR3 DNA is TGCAGTGCTAGAGTCGGGGGAGAAGGAAACACCATATATTTT.

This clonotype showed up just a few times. CDR3 nucleotides: TGCAGCGCCGCCGAAGAAATCGGAGAGACCCAGTACTTC. This codes for CSAAEEIGETQYF. The gene calls are TRBV29-1 and TRBJ2-5; D gene ambiguous. V lost 7 bases to trimming and J lost 4 bases, with 16 bases between them. This CDR3 contains 13 residues. Germline assignment: CDR1 SQVTM and CDR2 ANQGSEA.

In nucleotides, the CDR3 is TGTGCCAGCAGCCGGGTCAAGGGAGGGGGGTACGAGCAGTACTTC. Its protein is CASSRVKGGGYEQYF. The chain combines TRBV4-2 with TRBJ2-7, with D possibly being TRBD2 (7 bases). The CDR3 is 15 residues long. V dropped 4 bases and J dropped 4 bases, with 17 bases sitting between them. Germline V lookup: CDR1 LGHNA, CDR2 YNFKEQ.

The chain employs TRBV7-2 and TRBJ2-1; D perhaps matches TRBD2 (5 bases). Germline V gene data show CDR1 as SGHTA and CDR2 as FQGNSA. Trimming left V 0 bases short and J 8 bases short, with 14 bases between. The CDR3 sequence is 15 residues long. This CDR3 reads CASSLALGLAYEQFF. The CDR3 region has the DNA TGTGCCAGCAGCTTAGCGCTCGGGCTAGCCTATGAGCAGTTCTTC.

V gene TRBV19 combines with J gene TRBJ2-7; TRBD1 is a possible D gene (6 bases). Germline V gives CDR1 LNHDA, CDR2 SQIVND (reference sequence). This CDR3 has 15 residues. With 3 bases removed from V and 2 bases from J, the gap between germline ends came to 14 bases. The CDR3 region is CASSMGQGPPYEQYF. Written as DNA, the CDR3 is TGTGCCAGTAGTATGGGACAAGGACCACCCTACGAGCAGTACTTC.

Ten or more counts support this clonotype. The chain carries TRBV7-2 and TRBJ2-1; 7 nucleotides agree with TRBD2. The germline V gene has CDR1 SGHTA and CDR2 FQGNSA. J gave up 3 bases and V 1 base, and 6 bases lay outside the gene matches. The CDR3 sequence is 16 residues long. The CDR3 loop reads CASSLVVLAVYNEQFF. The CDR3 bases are TGTGCCAGCAGCTTAGTGGTCCTAGCGGTCTACAATGAGCAGTTCTTC.

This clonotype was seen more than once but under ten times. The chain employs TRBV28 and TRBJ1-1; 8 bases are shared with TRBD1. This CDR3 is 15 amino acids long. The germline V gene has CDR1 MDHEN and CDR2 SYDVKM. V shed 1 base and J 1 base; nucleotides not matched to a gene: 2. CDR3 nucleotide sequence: TGTGCCAGCAGTTTATTCGGGACAGGGAACACTGAAGCTTTCTTT. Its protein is CASSLFGTGNTEAFF.

CDR3 region: CASSPRAGSNEQYF. Here the CDR3 DNA reads TGTGCCAGCTCACCAAGGGCAGGGAGTAACGAGCAGTACTTC. This chain uses TRBV18 with TRBJ2-7; D may correspond to TRBD1 or TRBD2 (5 bases each). The germline CDR1 and CDR2 sequences are KGHSH and LQKENI. Between the trimmed V and J ends, which lost 2 bases and 5 bases, there was a span of 13 bases. The CDR3 has 14 residues.

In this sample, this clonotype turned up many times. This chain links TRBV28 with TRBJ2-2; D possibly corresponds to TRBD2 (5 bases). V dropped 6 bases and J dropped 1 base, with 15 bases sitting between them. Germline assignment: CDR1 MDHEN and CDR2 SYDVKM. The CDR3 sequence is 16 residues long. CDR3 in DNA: TGTGCCAGCAGCCCAGGCGTTGGAGGGAACACCGGGGAGCTGTTTTTT. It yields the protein CASSPGVGGNTGELFF.

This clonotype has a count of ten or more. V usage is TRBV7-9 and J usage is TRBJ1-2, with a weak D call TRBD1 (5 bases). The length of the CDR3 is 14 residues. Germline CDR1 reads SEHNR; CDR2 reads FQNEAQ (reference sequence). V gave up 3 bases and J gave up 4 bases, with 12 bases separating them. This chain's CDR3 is CASSLGGDSYGYTF. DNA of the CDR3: TGTGCCAGCAGCTTGGGGGGGGATTCCTATGGCTACACCTTC.

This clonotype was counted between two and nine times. The CDR3 coding sequence is TGTGCCGGGGTCTACGAGGGGGGCGCCGGGGAGACCCAGTACTTC. This codes for CAGVYEGGAGETQYF. V is TRBV7-9 and J is TRBJ2-5; D might be TRBD1 or TRBD2, each matching 6 bases. The CDR3 covers 15 residues. Germline lookup yields CDR1 SEHNR and CDR2 FQNEAQ (reference sequence). With 11 bases removed from V and 5 bases from J, the gap between germline ends came to 24 bases.

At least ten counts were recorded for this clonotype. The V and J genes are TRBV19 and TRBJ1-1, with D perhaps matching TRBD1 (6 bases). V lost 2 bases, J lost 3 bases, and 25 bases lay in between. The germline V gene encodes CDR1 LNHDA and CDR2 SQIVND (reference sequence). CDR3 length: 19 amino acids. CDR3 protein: CASSILPGQRLMGDTEAFF. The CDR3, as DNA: TGTGCCAGTAGTATATTACCGGGACAACGGTTAATGGGAGACACTGAAGCTTTCTTT.

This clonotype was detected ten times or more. The CDR3 region is CAWSVGGEAETQYF. For the CDR3, the DNA is TGTGCCTGGAGTGTAGGGGGAGAAGCGGAGACCCAGTACTTC. V gene TRBV30 combines with J gene TRBJ2-5; D perhaps matches TRBD1 (6 bases). The germline V and J ends were trimmed by 0 bases and 5 bases, with 13 bases remaining between them. Germline CDR1 GTSNPN, CDR2 SVGIG (reference sequence). The CDR3 is 14 amino acids.

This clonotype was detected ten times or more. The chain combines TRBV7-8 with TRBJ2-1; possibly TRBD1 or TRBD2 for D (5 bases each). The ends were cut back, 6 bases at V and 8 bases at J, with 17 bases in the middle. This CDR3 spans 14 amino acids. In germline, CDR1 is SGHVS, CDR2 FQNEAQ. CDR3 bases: TGTGCCAGCAGATTGGGGCCCGGGGTAGATGAGCAGTTCTTC. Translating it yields CASRLGPGVDEQFF.

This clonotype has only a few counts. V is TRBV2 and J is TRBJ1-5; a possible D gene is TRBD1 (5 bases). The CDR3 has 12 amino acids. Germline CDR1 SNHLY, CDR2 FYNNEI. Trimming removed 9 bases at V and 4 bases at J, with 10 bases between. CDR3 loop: CASRKGNQPQHF. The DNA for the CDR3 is TGTGCCAGTCGCAAGGGGAATCAGCCCCAGCATTTT.

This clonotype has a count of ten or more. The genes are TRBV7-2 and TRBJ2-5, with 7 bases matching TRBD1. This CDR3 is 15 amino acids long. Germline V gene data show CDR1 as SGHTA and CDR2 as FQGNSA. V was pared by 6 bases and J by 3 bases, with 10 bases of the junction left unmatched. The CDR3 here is CASRPTGTDKETQYF. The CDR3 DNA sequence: TGTGCCAGCAGACCCACCGGGACAGACAAAGAGACCCAGTACTTC.

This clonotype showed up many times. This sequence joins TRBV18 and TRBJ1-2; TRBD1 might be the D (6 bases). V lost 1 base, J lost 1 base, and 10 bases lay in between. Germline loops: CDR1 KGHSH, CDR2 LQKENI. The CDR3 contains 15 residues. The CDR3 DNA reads TGTGCCAGCTCACCACAGCAGGGGAGTAACTATGGCTACACCTTC. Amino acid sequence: CASSPQQGSNYGYTF.

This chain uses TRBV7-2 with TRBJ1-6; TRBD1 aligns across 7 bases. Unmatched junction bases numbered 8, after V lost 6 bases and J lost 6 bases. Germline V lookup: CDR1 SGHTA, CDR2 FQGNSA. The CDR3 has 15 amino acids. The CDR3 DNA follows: TGTGCCAGCAGTTCCAGGGACAGCCGTAATTCACCCCTCCACTTT. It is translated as CASSSRDSRNSPLHF.

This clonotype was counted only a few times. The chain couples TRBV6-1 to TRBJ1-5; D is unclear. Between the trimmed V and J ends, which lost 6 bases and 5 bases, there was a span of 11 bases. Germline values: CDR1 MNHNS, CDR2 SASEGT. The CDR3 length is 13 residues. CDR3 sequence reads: CASRGREYQPQHF. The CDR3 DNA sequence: TGTGCCAGCAGGGGAAGGGAATATCAGCCCCAGCATTTT.

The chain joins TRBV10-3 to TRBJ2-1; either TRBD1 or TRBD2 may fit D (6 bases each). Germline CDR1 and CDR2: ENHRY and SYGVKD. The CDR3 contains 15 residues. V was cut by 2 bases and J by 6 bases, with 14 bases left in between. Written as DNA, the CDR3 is TGTGCCATCAGTGAGGGGGGCGGGATGGGCAATGAGCAGTTCTTC. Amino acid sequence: CAISEGGGMGNEQFF.

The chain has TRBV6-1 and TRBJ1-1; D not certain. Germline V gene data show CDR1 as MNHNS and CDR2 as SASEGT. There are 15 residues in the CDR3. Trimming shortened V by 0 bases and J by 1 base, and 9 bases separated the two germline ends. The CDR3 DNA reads TGTGCCAGCAGTGAAGCGGCAGGAGGGAACACTGAAGCTTTCTTT. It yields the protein CASSEAAGGNTEAFF.

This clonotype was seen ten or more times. CDR3 region: CASSERRLGDYNEQFF. The CDR3 DNA follows: TGTGCCAGCAGTGAAAGGAGACTAGGAGACTACAATGAGCAGTTCTTC. The rearrangement uses TRBV6-1 and TRBJ2-1, with D possibly TRBD2 on 6 matching bases. The CDR3 loop spans 16 amino acids. Trimming took off 2 bases at V and 3 bases at J, with 14 bases between the two ends. The germline V gene has CDR1 MNHNS and CDR2 SASEGT.

The chain's CDR3 is CASSFWGAREKLFF. DNA for the CDR3: TGTGCCAGCAGTTTCTGGGGGGCGCGGGAAAAACTGTTTTTT. The V call is TRBV12-3 or TRBV12-4, the J call TRBJ1-4, with a weak D call TRBD1 (6 bases). There are 14 residues in the CDR3. Trimming stripped 3 bases from V and 8 bases from J, with 13 bases between.